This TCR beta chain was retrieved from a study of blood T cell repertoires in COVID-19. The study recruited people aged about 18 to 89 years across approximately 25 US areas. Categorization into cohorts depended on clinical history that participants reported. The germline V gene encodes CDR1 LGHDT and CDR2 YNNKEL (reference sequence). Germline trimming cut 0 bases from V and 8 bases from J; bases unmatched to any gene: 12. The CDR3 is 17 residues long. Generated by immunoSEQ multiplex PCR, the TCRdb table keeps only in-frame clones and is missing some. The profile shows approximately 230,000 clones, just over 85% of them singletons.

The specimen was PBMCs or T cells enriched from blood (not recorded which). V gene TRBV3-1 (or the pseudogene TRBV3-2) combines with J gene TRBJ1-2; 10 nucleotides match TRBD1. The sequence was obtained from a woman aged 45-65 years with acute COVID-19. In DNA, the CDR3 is TGTGCCAGCAGCCAAGACCCGCCGACAGGGGGCGCGAGGGGCTACACCTTC. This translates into CASSQDPPTGGARGYTF.